The T cell receptor (beta chain) under discussion was sequenced for a study of human T cells and chemical hapten exposure. Study-wide background: Diphenylcyclopropenone was applied weekly to patients' scalps across the approximately 25-week study.

The V gene end was trimmed by 6 bases and the J gene end by 0 bases; junction bases not matched to a gene: 18. CDR3 size: 19 residues. From germline, CDR1 is KGHDR and CDR2 SFDVKD. Specified time point: patch test 2, 6 weeks after DPC sensitization. Noted treatment: therapeutic diphenylcyclopropenone sensitization with weekly scalp DPC. Alopecia patients, 18 to 70 years old and DPC-suitable, served as donors. One entry per CDR3 protein, called by TCRdb with MiXCR from the RACE reads. The sample gives about 350,000 distinct CDR3 sequences, about 6% of which show up once; about 5.4% is in the top ten. Overall study results and limits: Those TCRs sitting above 1 in 1000 frequency stayed the same with DPC sensitization. Expanded TCRs produced significantly more large CDR3 similarity clusters than controls did.

This clonotype was seen repeatedly, ten times or more. Its antigen is still unknown. The source is a woman younger than 30 with alopecia areata. Some clones in this sample may be carry-over from other donors' samples. The rearrangement links TRBV24-1 to TRBJ1-2; the match to TRBD1 covers 7 bases. Sequences were derived from whole blood, sampled in connection with sensitization to the hapten diphenylcyclopropenone (DPC). As DNA, the CDR3 is TGTGCCACCAGTCACGCTGGACAGGTGGTAGCCTCGCCTAACTATGGCTACACCTTC. Translating it yields CATSHAGQVVASPNYGYTF.